This record covers a single T cell receptor (beta chain). Its specificity is not known. This specimen comes from a study of graft-versus-host responses after intestinal transplantation. Produced via immunoSEQ multiplex PCR; TCRdb's table is partial and in-frame only. The sample carries about 93,000 clones, 90% to 95% recorded once. From germline, CDR1 is SGHTA and CDR2 FQGNSA. This CDR3 has 15 amino acids. J was trimmed by 4 bases and V by 6 bases; bases with no gene match: 2. The J gene is TRBJ2-2, the V gene TRBV7-2, with TRBD2 matching over 13 bases. The sample consisted of unstimulated CD8+ T cells sorted from spleen or lymph node cells, taken before intestinal transplant. The clonotype originates from a human donor who received an intestinal transplant. CDR3 amino acids: CASSGTSGVTGELFF. In DNA form, the CDR3 reads TGTGCCAGCAGTGGGACTAGCGGGGTCACCGGGGAGCTGTTTTTT.